This T cell receptor beta chain appears in the sequencing data of a study of T cells in localized non-small cell lung cancer. Unmatched junction bases numbered 8, after V lost 1 base and J lost 1 base. CDR1 and CDR2 (germline): SGHNT, YENEEA. CDR3 size: 18 residues. This table comes from immunoSEQ multiplex PCR, and its TCRdb copy is limited to in-frame clones, with some not included. The sample lists about 1,000 clones, about 22% occurring once. This clone came up a few times. The chain uses TRBV11-3 and TRBJ2-2; 8 bases line up with TRBD2. Sequenced material: normal lung tissue next to the tumor, taken before any cancer treatment. The origin of this receptor is a woman aged 40-69 years with stage I lung adenocarcinoma. The CDR3 DNA reads TGTGCCAGCAGCTTAGGTCCCCGGCTAGCGGGGAACACCGGGGAGCTGTTTTTT. Its protein is CASSLGPRLAGNTGELFF.